The 27 T cell receptor beta chains reported below all come from one sample, sequenced in a study of T cell responses to AZD1222 COVID-19 vaccine. The repertoire was sequenced with immunoSEQ multiplex PCR; TCRdb's copy has only in-frame clones and lacks some. The data hold 150,000 to 200,000 clones, with about 91% observed a single time. This material consisted of peripheral blood, taken 28 days after the second AZD1222 dose. The receptors derive from an adult who received the AZD1222 COVID-19 vaccine.

The V and J genes are TRBV2 and TRBJ1-5, with D uncertain. V lost 1 base and J 6 bases, leaving 13 bases between the germline ends. Germline-derived CDR1 and CDR2 are SNHLY and FYNNEI. The CDR3 extends over 15 amino acids. This CDR3 is CASSEGGQVGQPQHF. The CDR3 DNA reads as TGTGCCAGCAGTGAAGGTGGGCAGGTTGGTCAGCCCCAGCATTTT.

This clone appeared once. The rearrangement links TRBV3-1 (or the pseudogene TRBV3-2) to TRBJ2-5; D call uncertain. V gave up 3 bases and J gave up 5 bases, with 10 bases separating them. This CDR3 comprises 13 residues. The germline V gene encodes CDR1 LGHDT and CDR2 YNNKEL (reference sequence). CDR3 loop: CASSQSQRETQYF. The CDR3 DNA reads as TGTGCCAGCAGCCAGTCCCAAAGGGAGACCCAGTACTTC.

The V gene is TRBV3-1 (or the pseudogene TRBV3-2), the J gene TRBJ1-1; the D is unclear. Germline-derived CDR1 and CDR2 are LGHDT and YNNKEL (reference sequence). V gave up 1 base and J gave up 4 bases, with 10 bases separating them. CDR3 length: 14 amino acids. CDR3 sequence reads: CASSQGSITTEAFF. The CDR3 DNA reads TGTGCCAGCAGCCAAGGGAGCATCACCACTGAAGCTTTCTTT.

V gene TRBV7-2 combines with J gene TRBJ1-2; 7 bases are shared with TRBD1. The CDR3 consists of 15 residues. CDR1 and CDR2 from the germline V gene are SGHTA and FQGNSA. V lost 0 bases, J lost 5 bases, and 6 bases stayed unmatched. CDR3 loop: CASSLATRGSYGYTF. For the CDR3, the DNA is TGTGCCAGCAGCTTAGCAACCAGGGGGTCGTATGGCTACACCTTC.

The table lists this clone with a count of one. The rearrangement joins TRBV14 to TRBJ2-5; 14 nucleotides line up with TRBD2. The J segment lost 9 bases and the V segment lost 1 base, leaving 10 bases of the junction unmatched. This CDR3 contains 17 residues. Germline V lookup: CDR1 SGHDN, CDR2 FVKESK. CDR3 sequence reads: CASSQGPGTSGGRAQYF. CDR3 nucleotides: TGTGCCAGCAGCCAAGGCCCCGGGACTAGCGGGGGAAGGGCCCAGTACTTC.

This clone was recorded only once. The V gene is TRBV6-5, the J gene TRBJ1-1, with D hard to call. The CDR3 loop spans 13 amino acids. V gave up 7 bases and J gave up 8 bases, with 17 bases separating them. Germline loops: CDR1 MNHEY, CDR2 SVGAGI. CDR3 residues: CASNTGPWEEAFF. In DNA form, the CDR3 reads TGTGCCAGCAATACTGGGCCCTGGGAGGAAGCTTTCTTT.

In DNA, the CDR3 is TGCGCCAGCAGCCTAGGACAGGGTGGGCGTATCGATGGCTACACCTTC. Protein: CASSLGQGGRIDGYTF. This rearrangement joins TRBV5-1 to TRBJ1-2; 8 bases match TRBD1. CDR3 length: 16 amino acids. Germline trimming cut 4 bases from V and 6 bases from J; bases unmatched to any gene: 14. Germline loops: CDR1 SGHRS, CDR2 YFSETQ.

The CDR3 is CSVSGRAPYEQYF. The CDR3 DNA follows: TGCAGCGTTAGCGGCAGGGCCCCCTACGAGCAGTACTTC. The V and J genes are TRBV29-1 and TRBJ2-7; either TRBD1 or TRBD2 may fit D (5 bases each). V was clipped by 5 bases and J by 2 bases, with 13 bases between them. The CDR3 loop spans 13 amino acids. Germline assignment: CDR1 SQVTM and CDR2 ANQGSEA.

The rearrangement uses TRBV5-1 and TRBJ2-1; 10 positions match TRBD2. CDR3 length: 16 amino acids. Trimming removed 0 bases from V and 3 bases from J; junction bases left unmatched: 3. CDR1 and CDR2 from the germline V gene are SGHRS and YFSETQ. The CDR3: CASSLGERGGYNEQFF. DNA of the CDR3: TGCGCCAGCAGCTTGGGAGAGCGGGGGGGCTACAATGAGCAGTTCTTC.

As regards this clone: At one boundary the junction diverges from the germline segment, which might be a read error. This sequence joins TRBV10-3 and TRBJ1-2; 7 nucleotides align to TRBD1. CDR1 is ENHRY, CDR2 SYGVKD, per germline. The CDR3 runs 12 residues. The CDR3 bases are TGTGCCATCGGTGAGGGGGCGCCTGGCTACACCTTC. This translates into CAIGEGAPGYTF.

The rearrangement joins TRBV19 to TRBJ1-1; D gene ambiguous. Germline CDR1 LNHDA, CDR2 SQIVND (reference sequence). This CDR3 has 14 amino acids. Trimming left V 7 bases short and J 10 bases short, with 22 bases between. The CDR3 spells CASMRTHLNHRAFF. As DNA, the CDR3 is TGTGCCAGTATGCGGACTCACCTGAATCATAGAGCTTTCTTT.

V is TRBV29-1 and J is TRBJ1-3; D may be TRBD1 (5 bases). The germline V and J ends were trimmed by 6 bases and 3 bases, with 21 bases remaining between them. The germline gives CDR1 SQVTM, CDR2 ANQGSEA. This CDR3 is 16 amino acids long. The CDR3, as DNA: TGCAGCGTCGATACGCGGGGGGGGAGTGGTGGAAACACCATATATTTT. This sequence encodes CSVDTRGGSGGNTIYF.

The chain employs TRBV5-1 and TRBJ2-7, with D possibly being TRBD1 (5 bases). Deletions cut 4 bases from V and 0 bases from J, with 14 bases between. This CDR3 contains 15 residues. The germline CDR1 and CDR2 sequences are SGHRS and YFSETQ. This CDR3 reads CASSPRDSLSYEQYF. The CDR3 DNA follows: TGCGCCAGCAGCCCCAGGGATTCGCTCTCCTACGAGCAGTACTTC.

This clone was counted a single time. The J gene is TRBJ2-7, the V gene TRBV2; D is uncertain. The V end lost 7 bases, the J end lost 3 bases, and 10 bases lay between the germline ends. The length of the CDR3 is 12 residues. CDR1 SNHLY and CDR2 FYNNEI come from the germline V gene. CDR3 sequence: CASKQDHYEQYF. The CDR3 nucleotides are TGTGCCAGCAAGCAGGACCACTACGAGCAGTACTTC.

The rearrangement joins TRBV16 to TRBJ1-5, with D hard to call. V was clipped by 4 bases and J by 9 bases, with 16 bases between them. Germline V gives CDR1 KGHSY, CDR2 FQNENV. CDR3 length: 14 residues. The CDR3 coding sequence is TGTGCCAGCAGCCCCCAATCAGAATCGGGGCCCCAGCATTTT. Amino acids: CASSPQSESGPQHF. Variable domain in full (rest from reference TRBV16 and TRBJ1-5): GEEVAQTPKHLVRGEGQKAKLYCAPIKGHSYVFWYQQVLKNEFKFLISFQNENVFDETGMPKERFSAKCLPNSPCSLEIQATKLEDSAVYFCASSPQSESGPQHFGDGTRLSIL.

The rearrangement links TRBV18 to TRBJ1-1, with 7 bases that match TRBD1. This CDR3 is built from 15 residues. Per germline, CDR1 KGHSH and CDR2 LQKENI. The ends lost 3 bases at V and 0 bases at J; junction bases unmatched: 4. CDR3 loop: CASSPQDRLNTEAFF. CDR3 nucleotide sequence: TGTGCCAGCTCACCTCAGGACAGGCTGAACACTGAAGCTTTCTTT.

The rearrangement links TRBV4-2 to TRBJ1-2; D may be TRBD1 (5 bases). The CDR3 runs 15 residues. V lost 4 bases to trimming and J lost 5 bases, with 17 bases between them. Looked up from germline, CDR1 is LGHNA and CDR2 is YNFKEQ. The CDR3 nucleotides read TGTGCCAGCAGCCTCAAAGGGGCCTTAATATATGGCTACACCTTC. Residues: CASSLKGALIYGYTF.

The chain employs TRBV6-1 and TRBJ1-4; 7 bases fit TRBD1. From germline, CDR1 is MNHNS and CDR2 SASEGT. The CDR3 runs to 13 residues. The V and J ends lost 5 bases and 8 bases, in that order; junction bases with no gene match: 5. The CDR3 DNA sequence: TGTGCCAGCAGTCCCCGGACAGGAGAAAAACTGTTTTTT. The encoded protein is CASSPRTGEKLFF.

The V call is TRBV6-5, the J call TRBJ2-5, with a possible D match to TRBD1 (5 bases). The ends were cut back, 8 bases at V and 4 bases at J, with 14 bases in the middle. The CDR3 extends over 13 amino acids. CDR1 is MNHEY and CDR2 is SVGAGI in the germline V gene. The CDR3 loop is CASASGRGETQYF. The DNA for the CDR3 is TGTGCCAGCGCGTCAGGAAGGGGAGAGACCCAGTACTTC.

The rearrangement uses TRBV19 and TRBJ2-2; 9 nucleotides align to TRBD1. The V gene's germline CDR1 is LNHDA and CDR2 SQIVND (reference sequence). Unmatched junction bases numbered 4, after V lost 11 bases and J lost 0 bases. The CDR3 sequence is 14 residues long. The CDR3 coding sequence is TGTGCCTCCCGGGACAGGGCGAACACCGGGGAGCTGTTTTTT. It is translated as CASRDRANTGELFF.

The chain links TRBV9 to TRBJ1-3, with D unclear. In germline, CDR1 is SGDLS, CDR2 YYNGEE. The CDR3 is 15 amino acids. The V and J ends lost 0 bases and 0 bases respectively, with 7 bases between them. For the CDR3, the DNA is TGTGCCAGCAGCGTAGTGGCTTCCTCTGGAAACACCATATATTTT. This codes for CASSVVASSGNTIYF.

The chain uses TRBV28 and TRBJ1-5; TRBD1 matches at 9 bases. The V segment lost 5 bases and the J segment 1 base; nucleotides outside the gene matches: 6. The germline V gene encodes CDR1 MDHEN and CDR2 SYDVKM. This CDR3 region has 16 residues. The CDR3 protein is CASSTDRGGSNQPQHF. CDR3 nucleotides: TGTGCCAGCAGTACGGACAGGGGAGGAAGCAATCAGCCCCAGCATTTT.

This sequence joins TRBV30 and TRBJ1-2; D not resolved. Germline CDR1 GTSNPN, CDR2 SVGIG (reference sequence). Trimming removed 2 bases from V and 0 bases from J, with 10 bases in between. This CDR3 comprises 14 residues. CDR3 protein: CAWSSGRSNYGYTF. Written as DNA, the CDR3 is TGTGCCTGGAGTTCGGGGAGATCTAACTATGGCTACACCTTC. Full variable domain (rest looked up from reference TRBV30 and TRBJ1-2): SQTIHQWPATLVQPVGSPLSLECTVEGTSNPNLYWYRQAAGRGLQLLFYSVGIGQISSEVPQNLSASRPQDRQFILSSKKLLLSDSGFYLCAWSSGRSNYGYTFGSGTRLTVV.

The rearrangement joins TRBV29-1 to TRBJ2-5, with 8 nucleotides matching TRBD2. V gave up 7 bases and J gave up 5 bases; unmatched junction bases: 12. Germline V CDR1 and CDR2: SQVTM, ANQGSEA. CDR3 length equals 14 residues. The CDR3 region has the DNA TGCAGCGGACTCGGGAGGGGGGTGACGGAGACCCAGTACTTC. Translation: CSGLGRGVTETQYF.

The chain is built from TRBV27 and TRBJ2-4, with D possibly matching TRBD2 (6 bases). The CDR3 runs 15 residues. The ends were cut back, 6 bases at V and 7 bases at J, with 19 bases in the middle. CDR1 is MNHEY, CDR2 SMNVEV, per germline (reference sequence). CDR3 nucleotide sequence: TGTGCCAGCAGCCGGAGCGGGCAGGGCCTTAACATTCAGTACTTC. Translated: CASSRSGQGLNIQYF.

The rearrangement uses TRBV16 and TRBJ1-5; TRBD1 is a possible D gene (6 bases). CDR3 length: 16 amino acids. Deletions cut 4 bases from V and 2 bases from J, with 15 bases between. Germline V lookup: CDR1 KGHSY, CDR2 FQNENV. CDR3 DNA: TGTGCCAGCAGCCCAGGGGCGAAGGGGGGCAATCAGCCCCAGCATTTT. This translates into CASSPGAKGGNQPQHF. The whole variable domain, filled in from reference TRBV16 and TRBJ1-5, reads GEEVAQTPKHLVRGEGQKAKLYCAPIKGHSYVFWYQQVLKNEFKFLISFQNENVFDETGMPKERFSAKCLPNSPCSLEIQATKLEDSAVYFCASSPGAKGGNQPQHFGDGTRLSIL.

Worth noting for this clone: Other DNA sequences of this sample code for an identical CDR3. The chain employs TRBV27 and TRBJ1-2; D might be TRBD1 (6 bases). This CDR3 has 13 amino acids. In germline, CDR1 is MNHEY, CDR2 SMNVEV (reference sequence). Trimming took 3 bases from V and 2 from J, leaving 7 bases between them. The CDR3 is CASSFRGNYGYTF. For the CDR3, the DNA is TGTGCCAGCAGTTTCAGGGGAAACTATGGCTACACCTTC.